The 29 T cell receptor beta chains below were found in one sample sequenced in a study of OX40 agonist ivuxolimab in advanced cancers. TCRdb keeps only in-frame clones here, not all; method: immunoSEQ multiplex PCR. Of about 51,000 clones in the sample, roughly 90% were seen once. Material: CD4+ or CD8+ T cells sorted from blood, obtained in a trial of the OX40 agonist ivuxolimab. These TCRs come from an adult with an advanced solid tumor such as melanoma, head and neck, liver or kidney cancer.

The CDR3 DNA reads as TGTGCCAGCAGAACCGACAGGATCACCGGGGAGCTGTTTTTT. Protein: CASRTDRITGELFF. The chain employs TRBV7-8 and TRBJ2-2, with D perhaps TRBD1 (6 bases). V lost 6 bases and J 4 bases, leaving 12 bases between the germline ends. This CDR3 has 14 amino acids. Germline assignment: CDR1 SGHVS and CDR2 FQNEAQ.

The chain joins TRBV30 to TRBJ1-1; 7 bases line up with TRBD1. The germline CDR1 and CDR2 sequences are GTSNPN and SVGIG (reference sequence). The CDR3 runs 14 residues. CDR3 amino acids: CSLTGRGADTEAFF. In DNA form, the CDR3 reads TGTTCGCTGACAGGGAGAGGTGCGGACACTGAAGCTTTCTTT.

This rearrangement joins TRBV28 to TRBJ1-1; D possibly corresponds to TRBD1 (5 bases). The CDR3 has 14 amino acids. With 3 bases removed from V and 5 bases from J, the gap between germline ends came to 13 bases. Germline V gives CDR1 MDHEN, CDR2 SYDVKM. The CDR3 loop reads CASSFSGERTEAFF. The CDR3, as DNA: TGTGCCAGCAGTTTTTCGGGGGAGCGGACTGAAGCTTTCTTT.

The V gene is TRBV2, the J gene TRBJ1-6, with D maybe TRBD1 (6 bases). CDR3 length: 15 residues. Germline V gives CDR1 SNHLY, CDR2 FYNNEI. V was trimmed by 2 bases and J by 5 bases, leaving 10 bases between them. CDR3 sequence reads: CASSENPGDNSPLHF. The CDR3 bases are TGTGCCAGCAGTGAAAACCCAGGGGATAATTCACCCCTCCACTTT.

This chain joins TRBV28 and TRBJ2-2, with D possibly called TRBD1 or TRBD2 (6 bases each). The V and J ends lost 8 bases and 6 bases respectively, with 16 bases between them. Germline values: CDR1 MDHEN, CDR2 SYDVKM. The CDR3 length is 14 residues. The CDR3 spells CASRRGGNAGELFF. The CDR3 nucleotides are TGTGCCAGCCGAAGAGGGGGGAATGCCGGGGAGCTGTTTTTT.

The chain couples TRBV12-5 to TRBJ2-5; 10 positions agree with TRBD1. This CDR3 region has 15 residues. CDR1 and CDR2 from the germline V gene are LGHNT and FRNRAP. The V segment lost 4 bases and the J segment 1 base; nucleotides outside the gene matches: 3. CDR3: CASGSGTGVQETQYF. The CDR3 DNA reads TGTGCTAGTGGTTCCGGGACAGGGGTCCAAGAGACCCAGTACTTC. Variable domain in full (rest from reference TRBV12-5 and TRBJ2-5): DARVTQTPRHKVTEMGQEVTMRCQPILGHNTVFWYRQTMMQGLELLAYFRNRAPLDDSGMPKDRFSAEMPDATLATLKIQPSEPRDSAVYFCASGSGTGVQETQYFGPGTRLLVL.

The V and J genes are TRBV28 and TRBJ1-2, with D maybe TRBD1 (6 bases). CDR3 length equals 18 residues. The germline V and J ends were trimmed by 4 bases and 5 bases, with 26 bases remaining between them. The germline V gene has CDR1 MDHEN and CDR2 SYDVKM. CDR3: CASSSTPVQGGMGYGYTF. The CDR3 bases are TGTGCCAGCAGTTCTACCCCAGTACAGGGAGGAATGGGGTATGGCTACACCTTC.

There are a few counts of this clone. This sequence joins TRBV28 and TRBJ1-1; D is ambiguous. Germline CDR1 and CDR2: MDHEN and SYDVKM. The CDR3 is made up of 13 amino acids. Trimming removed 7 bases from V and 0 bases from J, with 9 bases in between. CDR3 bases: TGTGCCAGCACGAACACGATGAACACTGAAGCTTTCTTT. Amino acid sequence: CASTNTMNTEAFF.

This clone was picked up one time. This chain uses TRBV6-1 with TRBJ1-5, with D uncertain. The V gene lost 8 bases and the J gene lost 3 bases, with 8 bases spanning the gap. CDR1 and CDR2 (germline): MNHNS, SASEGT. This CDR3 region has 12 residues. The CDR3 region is CASRATNQPQHF. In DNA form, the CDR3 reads TGTGCCAGCCGAGCCACCAATCAGCCCCAGCATTTT.

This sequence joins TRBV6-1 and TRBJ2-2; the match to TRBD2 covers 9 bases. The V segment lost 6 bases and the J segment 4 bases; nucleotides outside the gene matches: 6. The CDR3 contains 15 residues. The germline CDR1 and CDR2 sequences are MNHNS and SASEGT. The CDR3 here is CASSQGLASTGELFF. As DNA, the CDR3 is TGTGCCAGCAGCCAGGGACTAGCTAGCACCGGGGAGCTGTTTTTT.

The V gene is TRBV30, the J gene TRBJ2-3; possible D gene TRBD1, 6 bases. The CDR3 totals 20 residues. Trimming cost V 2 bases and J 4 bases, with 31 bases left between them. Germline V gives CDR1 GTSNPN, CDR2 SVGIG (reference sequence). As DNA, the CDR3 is TGTGCCTGGAGTTCTCGACAGGCACCCCTTCCACCCAGACACCCAGATACGCAGTATTTT. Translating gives CAWSSRQAPLPPRHPDTQYF. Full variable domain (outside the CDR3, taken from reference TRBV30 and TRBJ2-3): SQTIHQWPATLVQPVGSPLSLECTVEGTSNPNLYWYRQAAGRGLQLLFYSVGIGQISSEVPQNLSASRPQDRQFILSSKKLLLSDSGFYLCAWSSRQAPLPPRHPDTQYFGPGTRLTVL.

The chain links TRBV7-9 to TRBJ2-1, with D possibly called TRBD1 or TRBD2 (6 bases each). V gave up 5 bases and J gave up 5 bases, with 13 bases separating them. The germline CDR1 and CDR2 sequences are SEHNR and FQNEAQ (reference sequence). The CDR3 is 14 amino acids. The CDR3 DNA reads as TGTGCCAGCAGCCTGTCCGGGGGCCACAATGAGCAGTTCTTC. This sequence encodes CASSLSGGHNEQFF.

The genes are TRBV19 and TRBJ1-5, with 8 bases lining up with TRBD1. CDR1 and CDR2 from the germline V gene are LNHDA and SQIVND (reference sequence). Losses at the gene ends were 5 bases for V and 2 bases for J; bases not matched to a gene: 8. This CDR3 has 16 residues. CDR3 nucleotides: TGTGCCAGTAGTGTAATGACAGGGGTAGGCAATCAGCCCCAGCATTTT. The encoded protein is CASSVMTGVGNQPQHF.

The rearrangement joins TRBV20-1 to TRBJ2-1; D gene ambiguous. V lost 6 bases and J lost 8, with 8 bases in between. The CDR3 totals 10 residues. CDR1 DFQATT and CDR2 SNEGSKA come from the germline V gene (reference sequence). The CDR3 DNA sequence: TGCAGTGCCGAGTGGGATGAGCAGTTCTTC. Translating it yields CSAEWDEQFF.

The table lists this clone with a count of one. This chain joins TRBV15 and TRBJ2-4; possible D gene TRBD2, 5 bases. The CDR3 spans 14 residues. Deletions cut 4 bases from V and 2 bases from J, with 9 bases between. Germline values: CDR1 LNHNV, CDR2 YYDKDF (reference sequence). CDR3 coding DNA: TGTGCCACCAGCAAGGTCGGGACCAAAAACATTCAGTACTTC. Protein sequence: CATSKVGTKNIQYF.

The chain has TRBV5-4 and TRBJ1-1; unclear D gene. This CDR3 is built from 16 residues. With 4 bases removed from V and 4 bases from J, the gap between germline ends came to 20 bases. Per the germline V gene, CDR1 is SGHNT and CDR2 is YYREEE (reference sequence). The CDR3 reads CASSERRNGLGTEAFF. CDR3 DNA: TGTGCCAGCAGCGAAAGAAGGAATGGATTGGGCACTGAAGCTTTCTTT.

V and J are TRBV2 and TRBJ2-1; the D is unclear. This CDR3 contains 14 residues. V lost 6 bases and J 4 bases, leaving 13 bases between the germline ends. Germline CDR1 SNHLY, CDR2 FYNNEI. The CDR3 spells CASRPVGGYNEQFF. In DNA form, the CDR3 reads TGTGCCAGCAGACCGGTCGGCGGATACAATGAGCAGTTCTTC.

The CDR3 DNA sequence: TGTGCCAGCTCCCAGGACTATGGCTACACCTTC. Residues: CASSQDYGYTF. V gene TRBV18 combines with J gene TRBJ1-2; the D is unclear. This CDR3 region has 11 residues. Per the germline V gene, CDR1 is KGHSH and CDR2 is LQKENI. The V gene lost 6 bases and the J gene lost 3 bases, with 5 bases spanning the gap.

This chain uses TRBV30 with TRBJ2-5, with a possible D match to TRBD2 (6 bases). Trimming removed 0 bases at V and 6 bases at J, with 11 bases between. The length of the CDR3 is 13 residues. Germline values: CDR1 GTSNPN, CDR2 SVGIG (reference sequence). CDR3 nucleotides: TGTGCCTGGAGTGTCGGGAGTGAGAAGACCCAGTACTTC. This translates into CAWSVGSEKTQYF.

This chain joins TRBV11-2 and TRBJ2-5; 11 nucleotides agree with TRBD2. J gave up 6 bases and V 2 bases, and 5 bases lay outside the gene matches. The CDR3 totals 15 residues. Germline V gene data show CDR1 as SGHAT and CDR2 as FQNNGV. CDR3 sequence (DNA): TGTGCCAGCAGCTTAATAGCGGGAGGGCCTCAGACCCAGTACTTC. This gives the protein CASSLIAGGPQTQYF.

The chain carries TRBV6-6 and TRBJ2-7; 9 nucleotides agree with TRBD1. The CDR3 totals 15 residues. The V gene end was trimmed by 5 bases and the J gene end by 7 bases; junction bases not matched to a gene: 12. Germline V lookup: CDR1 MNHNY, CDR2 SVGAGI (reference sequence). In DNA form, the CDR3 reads TGTGCCAGCAGTGGGGACAGGGAACCCATCGGGGAGCAGTACTTC. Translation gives CASSGDREPIGEQYF.

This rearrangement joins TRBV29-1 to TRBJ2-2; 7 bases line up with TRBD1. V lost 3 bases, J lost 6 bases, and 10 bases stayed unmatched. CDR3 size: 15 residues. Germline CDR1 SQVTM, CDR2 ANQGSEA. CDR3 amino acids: CSVEVRQGLAGELFF. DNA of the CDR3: TGCAGCGTTGAGGTCCGACAGGGTCTTGCCGGGGAGCTGTTTTTT.

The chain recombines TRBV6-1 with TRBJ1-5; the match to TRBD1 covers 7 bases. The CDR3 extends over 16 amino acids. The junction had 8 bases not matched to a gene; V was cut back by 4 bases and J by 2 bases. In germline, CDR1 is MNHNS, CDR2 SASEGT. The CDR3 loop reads CASSGLTGNRNQPQHF. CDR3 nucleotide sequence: TGTGCCAGCAGTGGATTGACAGGGAATCGCAATCAGCCCCAGCATTTT.

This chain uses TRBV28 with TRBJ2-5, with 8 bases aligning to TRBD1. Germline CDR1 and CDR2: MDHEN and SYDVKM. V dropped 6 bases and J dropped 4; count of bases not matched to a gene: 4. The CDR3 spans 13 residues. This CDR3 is CASRLQGGETQYF. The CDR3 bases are TGTGCCAGCAGGTTACAGGGGGGAGAGACCCAGTACTTC. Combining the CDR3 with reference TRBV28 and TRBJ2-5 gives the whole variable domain DVKVTQSSRYLVKRTGEKVFLECVQDMDHENMFWYRQDPGLGLRLIYFSYDVKMKEKGDIPEGYSVSREKKERFSLILESASTNQTSMYLCASRLQGGETQYFGPGTRLLVL.

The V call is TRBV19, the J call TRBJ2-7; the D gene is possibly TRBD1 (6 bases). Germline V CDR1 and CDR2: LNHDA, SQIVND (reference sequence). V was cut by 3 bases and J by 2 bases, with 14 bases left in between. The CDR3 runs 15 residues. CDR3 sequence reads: CASSMGKGQPYEQYF. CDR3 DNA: TGTGCCAGTAGTATGGGAAAGGGACAACCCTACGAGCAGTACTTC.

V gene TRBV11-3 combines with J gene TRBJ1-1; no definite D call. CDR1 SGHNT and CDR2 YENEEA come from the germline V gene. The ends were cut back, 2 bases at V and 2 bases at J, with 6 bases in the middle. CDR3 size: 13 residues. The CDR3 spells CASSLQINTEAFF. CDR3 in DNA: TGTGCCAGCAGCTTACAGATTAACACTGAAGCTTTCTTT.

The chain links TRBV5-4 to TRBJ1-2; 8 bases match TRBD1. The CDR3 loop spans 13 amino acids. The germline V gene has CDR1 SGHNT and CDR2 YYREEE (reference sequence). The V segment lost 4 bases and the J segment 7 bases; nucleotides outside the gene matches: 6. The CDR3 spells CASSTPDRVGYTF. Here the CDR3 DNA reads TGTGCCAGCAGCACCCCGGACAGGGTTGGCTACACCTTC.

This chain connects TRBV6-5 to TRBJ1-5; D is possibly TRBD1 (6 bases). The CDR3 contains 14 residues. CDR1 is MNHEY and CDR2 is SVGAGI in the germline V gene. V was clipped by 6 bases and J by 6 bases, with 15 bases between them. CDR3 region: CASRGLGASQPQHF. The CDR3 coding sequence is TGTGCCAGCAGAGGGTTGGGGGCGAGTCAGCCCCAGCATTTT.

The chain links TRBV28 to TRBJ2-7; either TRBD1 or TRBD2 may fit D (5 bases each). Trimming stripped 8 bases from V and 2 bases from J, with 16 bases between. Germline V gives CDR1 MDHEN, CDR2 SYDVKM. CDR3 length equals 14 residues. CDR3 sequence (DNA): TGTGCCAGCGCCCCCCCCGGGACCACCTACGAGCAGTACTTC. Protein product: CASAPPGTTYEQYF.